Listed below are T cell receptor beta chains from one sample, sequenced in a study of blood T cell repertoires in COVID-19. Profiled with immunoSEQ multiplex PCR; TCRdb holds only in-frame clones, not every one. The table lists roughly 140,000 clones, around four fifths of them singletons, with around 3.4% in the top ten. Sequenced material: peripheral blood. Receptors originate from a woman over 75 with acute or convalescent COVID-19. Both conserved end residues are part of each CDR3. D genes are given only for firm matches. Clone size appears in some rows only: once, few, many, or a class for an expanded clone.

NA,TRBV19,NA,TRBJ1-5,CASKTGTQPQHF,TGTGCCAGTAAAACAGGGACTCAGCCCCAGCATTTT
NA,TRBV20-1,NA,TRBJ2-5,CSASFRQETQYF,TGCAGTGCTAGTTTCCGCCAAGAGACCCAGTACTTC
TRBD1,TRBV27,NA,TRBJ1-2,CASSQTGGYGYTF,TGTGCCAGCAGCCAGACAGGGGGCTATGGCTACACCTTC
NA,TRBV27,few,TRBJ2-2,CASTPDRNTGELFF,TGTGCCAGCACCCCGGACAGGAACACCGGGGAGCTGTTTTTT
NA,TRBV7-2,NA,TRBJ2-5,CASSLAITSVETQYF,TGTGCCAGCAGCTTAGCCATAACTAGTGTGGAGACCCAGTACTTC
TRBD1,TRBV5-4,NA,TRBJ1-1,CASSNRDRGNTEAFF,TGTGCCAGCAGCAACCGGGACAGGGGGAACACTGAAGCTTTCTTT
NA,TRBV27,NA,TRBJ2-1,CATGESYNEQFF,TGTGCCACCGGGGAATCCTACAATGAGCAGTTCTTC
TRBD1,TRBV15,NA,TRBJ2-3,CATSKRTGTDTQYF,TGTGCCACCAGCAAACGGACAGGGACAGATACGCAGTATTTT
TRBD1,TRBV3-1/TRBV3-2,NA,TRBJ1-5,CASSQVTGADQPQHF,TGTGCCAGCAGCCAAGTTACAGGGGCCGATCAGCCCCAGCATTTT
NA,TRBV6-1,few,TRBJ2-7,CASSEALGQGSHEQYF,TGTGCCAGCAGTGAAGCGCTTGGGCAGGGGAGCCACGAGCAGTACTTC
NA,TRBV10-3,NA,TRBJ2-5,CAIAGGGADEYQETQYF,TGTGCCATCGCCGGAGGAGGAGCGGACGAGTACCAAGAGACCCAGTACTTC
TRBD2,TRBV30,NA,TRBJ2-1,CAWSVLQREGPQFF,TGTGCCTGGAGTGTACTCCAGCGGGAGGGTCCCCAGTTCTTC
NA,TRBV12-3/TRBV12-4,NA,TRBJ1-1,CASSPRLTEAFF,TGTGCCAGCAGTCCCCGTTTGACTGAAGCTTTCTTT
TRBD1,TRBV10-3,once,TRBJ1-5,CAISEVIGQGSNQPQHF,TGTGCCATCAGTGAGGTAATCGGACAGGGAAGCAATCAGCCCCAGCATTTT
NA,TRBV2,few,TRBJ2-2,CASSETTVGPGELFF,TGTGCCAGCAGTGAAACAACGGTGGGGCCCGGGGAGCTGTTTTTT
TRBD1,TRBV6-6,few,TRBJ1-1,CASSYEGQVNTEAFF,TGTGCCAGCAGTTACGAAGGACAGGTGAACACTGAAGCTTTCTTT
TRBD1,TRBV6-5,NA,TRBJ1-2,CASSLSGTGGGGYTF,TGTGCCAGCAGCCTATCCGGGACAGGGGGCGGAGGCTACACCTTC
TRBD1,TRBV10-3,NA,TRBJ2-7,CATRQGEDEQYF,TGTGCCACCCGACAGGGGGAGGACGAGCAGTACTTC
NA,TRBV7-3,NA,TRBJ2-3,CASSPGDGDFTDTQYF,TGTGCCAGCAGCCCGGGGGACGGGGACTTCACAGATACGCAGTATTTT
NA,TRBV28,once,TRBJ1-2,CASSSISGGVTHGYTF,TGTGCCAGCAGTTCAATTTCGGGGGGGGTGACCCATGGCTACACCTTC
TRBD1,TRBV27,few,TRBJ2-6,CASSPNWGTGPGANVLTF,TGTGCCAGCAGTCCTAACTGGGGGACAGGGCCTGGGGCCAACGTCCTGACTTTC
NA,TRBV20-1,once,TRBJ2-1,CSASSAFEQFF,TGCAGTGCTAGCTCCGCGTTTGAGCAGTTCTTC
NA,TRBV19,few,TRBJ2-7,CASATDPGYEQYF,TGTGCCAGCGCTACCGACCCAGGCTACGAGCAGTACTTC
NA,TRBV7-6,NA,TRBJ1-4,CASSLAGTRDEKLFF,TGTGCCAGCAGCCTGGCCGGGACAAGGGATGAAAAACTGTTTTTT
TRBD2,TRBV7-2,NA,TRBJ2-7,CASSPTSGLTYEQYF,TGTGCCAGCAGTCCCACTAGCGGCCTAACCTACGAGCAGTACTTC
NA,TRBV19,NA,TRBJ1-1,CASSIEKGTKAFF,TGTGCCAGTAGTATAGAAAAAGGGACAAAAGCTTTCTTT
NA,TRBV18,NA,TRBJ2-1,CASSPLGADNEQFF,TGTGCCAGCTCACCCTTGGGGGCAGACAATGAGCAGTTCTTC
NA,TRBV5-6,NA,TRBJ1-2,CASSLRTYGYTF,TGTGCCAGCAGCTTGCGGACATATGGCTACACCTTC
NA,TRBV3-1/TRBV3-2,NA,TRBJ1-1,CASSHVQVGTEAFF,TGTGCCAGCAGCCATGTACAGGTCGGTACTGAAGCTTTCTTT
TRBD2,TRBV28,NA,TRBJ2-5,CASSLSSGGSQETQYF,TGTGCCAGCAGTTTATCTAGCGGGGGGTCCCAAGAGACCCAGTACTTC
TRBD2,TRBV19,NA,TRBJ2-7,CASSIYIGGVSRYEQYF,TGTGCCAGTAGTATTTACATCGGGGGGGTTTCTCGCTACGAGCAGTACTTC
NA,TRBV7-8,NA,TRBJ2-7,CASSLSREQYF,TGTGCCAGCAGCTTATCGAGGGAGCAGTACTTC
NA,TRBV27,NA,TRBJ1-1,CASSLLDTYTEAFF,TGTGCCAGCAGTTTGTTGGACACGTACACTGAAGCTTTCTTT